This T cell receptor (beta chain) was captured in a study of blood T cell repertoires in COVID-19. About the research overall: The origin of the acute and convalescent COVID-19 samples was the United States, Italy and Spain.

V was shortened by 6 bases and J by 2 bases, with 8 bases between the two germline ends. The CDR3 has 12 residues. Clones were read by immunoSEQ multiplex PCR, and TCRdb kept only the in-frame ones, dropping some. The sample carries nearly 300,000 clones, just under 90% recorded once. Sequencing used PBMCs or T cells enriched from blood (not recorded which). This clonotype was sampled from a woman aged 50 to 60 who had been exposed to COVID-19. The chain recombines TRBV12-3 or TRBV12-4 with TRBJ2-7; the D is unclear. The CDR3, as DNA: TGTGCCAGCAGCCTAACAGCCTACGAGCAGTACTTC. It translates to CASSLTAYEQYF.